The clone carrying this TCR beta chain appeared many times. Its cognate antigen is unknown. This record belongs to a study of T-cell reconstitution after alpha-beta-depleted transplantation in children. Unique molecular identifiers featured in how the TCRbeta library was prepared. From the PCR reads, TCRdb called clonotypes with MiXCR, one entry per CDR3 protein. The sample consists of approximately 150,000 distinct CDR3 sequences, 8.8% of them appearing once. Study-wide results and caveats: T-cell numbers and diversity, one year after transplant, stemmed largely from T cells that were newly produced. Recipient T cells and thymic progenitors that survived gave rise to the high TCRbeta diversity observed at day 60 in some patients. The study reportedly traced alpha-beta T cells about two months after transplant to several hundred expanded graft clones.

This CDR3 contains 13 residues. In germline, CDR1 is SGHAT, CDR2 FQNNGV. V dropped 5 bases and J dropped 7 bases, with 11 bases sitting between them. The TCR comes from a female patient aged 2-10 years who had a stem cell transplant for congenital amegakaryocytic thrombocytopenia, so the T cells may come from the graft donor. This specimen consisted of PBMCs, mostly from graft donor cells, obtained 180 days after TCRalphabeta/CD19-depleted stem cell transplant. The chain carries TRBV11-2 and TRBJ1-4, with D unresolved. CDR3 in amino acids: CASSLGVAEKLFF. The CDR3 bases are TGTGCCAGCAGCCTGGGAGTAGCTGAAAAACTGTTTTTT. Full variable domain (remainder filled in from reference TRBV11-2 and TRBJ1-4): EAGVAQSPRYKIIEKRQSVAFWCNPISGHATLYWYQQILGQGPKLLIQFQNNGVVDDSQLPKDRFSAERLKGVDSTLKIQPAKLEDSAVYLCASSLGVAEKLFFGSGTQLSVL.